One T cell receptor beta chain is described in this entry. This clonotype was observed a few times. Its binding antigen is unknown. No base quality information exists; no much larger clone differs at one position. The sample is drawn from a study of human T cells and chemical hapten exposure (dated by TCRdb to the early 2020s). Notes on the research overall: For sensitization, 2% DPC in acetone was applied to a roughly 2 cm by roughly 2 cm area of upper inner arm skin. Libraries were pooled for sequencing, and variation in per-sample TCR yields was attributed mainly to small differences in library volumes within the pool. For TCR sequencing, blood came from twenty-nine alopecia patients at anywhere from one to four time points (pre-sensitization, 2, 6 and 24 weeks). Blood was sampled from patients pre-sensitization (week 0) and at 2, 6 and about 24 weeks after DPC sensitization. Patch testing on the upper back used Finn chambers containing 0.01% DPC, with scoring done after 6 days according to International Contact Dermatitis Research Group standards. Weekly therapeutic DPC doses were additionally applied to the scalp of patients throughout the roughly 25-week study period. In alopecia patients, the study followed how the peripheral blood TCR repertoire changed in vivo over primary and secondary sensitization to diphenylcyclopropenone (DPC), a hapten. Alopecia areata with under or over 50% scalp involvement, alopecia totalis and alopecia universalis were represented in the patient cohort, which was mostly female.

CDR1 KGHSH and CDR2 LQKENI were looked up in the germline V gene. V drops 3 bases and J drops 3 bases, leaving 15 bases in between. From the cysteine through the phenylalanine, the CDR3 covers 15 amino acids. The retained sequence is limited to the CDR3, 45 bases, with the frame set at the first base. What the authors observed across the whole study: Because every patient had alopecia, a presumed autoimmune disease, the patients' immune response might differ from that of healthy individuals. After repeated subsampling, the strength of the expansion versus patch-test correlation and the threshold at which it became significant changed. Compared with pre-sensitization or healthy control sets, expanded TCRs formed significantly more large CDR3 similarity clusters, which is consistent with antigen-driven responses. The number of TCRs above 1 in 1000 frequency did not change with DPC sensitization; there was no evidence of global repertoire structure alterations. Patch test score correlated positively with the number of PT1 expanded TCRs, reaching significance at thresholds 8, 16 and 32 but not at 4.

The meaning of the sample's time point label: pre-sensitization, week 0. What this sample's treatment or condition label stands for: therapeutic diphenylcyclopropenone sensitization with weekly scalp DPC. Blood at each patch-test visit was drawn before the patch test was applied. Eligible patients were aged 18 to 70, diagnosed with alopecia, deemed suitable for DPC therapy, and excluded if pregnant. Total RNA was isolated from unfractionated whole blood collected in Tempus Blood RNA tubes. The protocol used for the library was RACE. Sequencer: NextSeq 500. During library preparation, unique molecular identifiers were attached to individual cDNA molecules so that TCRs could be counted quantitatively and reproducibly. For every blood RNA sample, sequencing covered both the TCR alpha and TCR beta chains. The authors processed their data as follows. The median number of TCRs per sample was roughly 98,000, ranging from 23,224 to 690,600. The Decombinator software suite was used to annotate V, J and CDR3 in the TCR reads. For PS versus PT1 abundance plots, all samples were subsampled to the same number of TCRs (28,000). Expanded TCRs were defined as absent before sensitization and observed at least eight times at the 2-week time point. Starting from the raw public reads, TCRdb applied fastp trimming at Q25, assembled clones with MiXCR and retained in-frame beta chains. When rows share a CDR3 protein, they turn into one entry using the most common DNA and genes. What appears here as the V and J calls and clone size reflects TCRdb's work, not the paper's. The sample yields about 92,000 distinct CDR3 sequences; nearly 10% were counted once. Less than 4.5% of the sample lies in the top ten.

This receptor was taken from a woman aged 40 to 50 with alopecia areata. Some clones in this sample may be carry-over from other donors' samples. The chain couples TRBV18 to TRBJ2-7, with TRBD2 perhaps the D gene, on 7 matching bases. The input for sequencing was whole blood, taken in connection with sensitization to the hapten diphenylcyclopropenone (DPC). The DNA reads as follows: TGTGCCAGCTCACCGGGGGCTAGCGGAGACTACGAGCAGTACTTC. This sequence encodes CASSPGASGDYEQYF. The entire variable domain, with the stretches around the CDR3 drawn from the reference TRBV18 and TRBJ2-7 proteins, is NAGVMQNPRHLVRRRGQEARLRCSPMKGHSHVYWYRQLPEEGLKFMVYLQKENIIDESGMPKERFSAEFPKEGPSILRIQQVVRGDSAAYFCASSPGASGDYEQYFGPGTRLTVT.